This T cell receptor (beta chain) derives from a study of blood T cells in healthy people across ages. Findings and caveats of the study: CMV status of donors was not determined, possibly confounding expanded clonotype changes.

Per the germline V gene, CDR1 is SGHTA and CDR2 is FQGNSA. The CDR3 extends over 14 amino acids. V gave up 2 bases and J gave up 5 bases, with 12 bases separating them. Sample-barcoded 5' priming and a J-beta primer mix drove a second PCR of roughly 7 to 11 cycles. Through a template-switch adaptor with 12 random nucleotides, each cDNA molecule received a tag. Paired-end reads containing CDR3 totaled no fewer than 2.5 million for each sample. One entry per CDR3 protein, called by TCRdb with MiXCR from the 5' RACE reads. The sample has hundreds of thousands of distinct CDR3 sequences, about 42% seen once. The table lists this clonotype with a few counts. Its antigen is unidentified.

The rearrangement links TRBV7-2 to TRBJ1-1; no reliable D call. Sequencing was done on a sample of blood. This clonotype was obtained from a man in his fifties or sixties in good health. The CDR3: CASSLMYGGTEAFF. Here the CDR3 DNA reads TGTGCCAGCAGCTTAATGTACGGAGGGACTGAAGCTTTCTTT.